This TCR beta chain comes out of a study of blood T cell repertoires in COVID-19. Study in general: The United States, Italy and Spain provided the acute and convalescent COVID-19 samples. Sources were T cells, B-cell-depleted T cells, or PBMCs; the material itself was cDNA or gDNA.

Clones were read by immunoSEQ multiplex PCR, and TCRdb kept only the in-frame ones, dropping some. The sample has about 320,000 clones, 85% seen once; the top ten hold around 1.9%. This clone was seen only a few times. Categorization into cohorts depended on clinical history that participants reported. A PCR-confirmed or clinician-diagnosed COVID-19 case had contacted exposed participants within 2 weeks of entry. The receptor comes from a woman aged 30 to 39 who had been exposed to COVID-19. Sequenced sample: PBMCs or T cells enriched from blood (not recorded which).

The CDR3 coding sequence is TGCGCCAGCAGCTTGAACAGGGCCAATGAGCAGTTCTTC. Protein product: CASSLNRANEQFF. The genes are TRBV10-2 and TRBJ2-1; TRBD1 is a possible D gene (6 bases). CDR1 is WSHSY and CDR2 is SAAADI in the germline V gene. V lost 6 bases, J lost 6 bases, and 12 bases lay in between. The CDR3 loop spans 13 amino acids.